This note documents a single T cell receptor beta chain sequence. Profiled with immunoSEQ multiplex PCR; TCRdb holds only in-frame clones, not every one. The table includes 350,000 to 450,000 clones, approximately 89% detected once. This sample is part of a study of blood T cell repertoires in COVID-19. J was trimmed by 4 bases and V by 7 bases; bases with no gene match: 12. The CDR3 has 16 amino acids. CDR1 and CDR2 (germline): MNHEY, SMNVEV (reference sequence). The chain uses TRBV27 and TRBJ2-3, with 9 positions matching TRBD1. The receptor was derived from a woman in her forties with COVID-19, enrolled during active disease. Sequencing used peripheral blood. The CDR3 spells CASNVGGTGRADTQYF. The CDR3 DNA sequence: TGTGCCAGCAACGTTGGTGGGACAGGGAGAGCAGATACGCAGTATTTT.